This T cell receptor (beta chain) was retrieved from a study of memory CD4+ T cells and cytomegalovirus serostatus. A note on this clone: Its antigen is not known.

This CDR3 spans 16 amino acids. The germline CDR1 and CDR2 sequences are MDHEN and SYDVKM. Losses at the gene ends were 7 bases for V and 3 bases for J; bases not matched to a gene: 12. Broader study findings: Suggested: most of the CMV-linked TCR signature lies in CD4+ memory cells.

The sort gate was single viable CD3+CD4+CD8-CD45RO+ cells for memory CD4+ T cells. This table comes from immunoSEQ multiplex PCR, and its TCRdb copy is limited to in-frame clones, with some not included. The sample contains approximately 47,000 clones, around 80% of which appear only once. The chain carries TRBV28 and TRBJ2-7; 10 nucleotides match TRBD1. The sample consisted of memory CD4+ T cells from blood. The TCR originated in an adult in good health and CMV-seronegative. The CDR3 here is CASISAGTGARYEQYF. CDR3 DNA sequence: TGTGCCAGCATCTCGGCCGGGACAGGGGCTCGCTACGAGCAGTACTTC.